This T cell receptor beta chain was observed in a study of identifying expanded T cells in peripheral blood. Study conclusions and caveats: Over two and four weeks, about 15 and 18 clones changed, versus 1.2 between replicates. Clone count variance between approximately two-week samples rose with total template count.

This clone was seen at least ten times. What it binds is not known. Generated by immunoSEQ multiplex PCR, the TCRdb table keeps only in-frame clones and is missing some. The sample has about 78,000 clones, about 83% seen once. Trimming shortened V by 8 bases and J by 8 bases, and 13 bases separated the two germline ends. The V gene's germline CDR1 is SNHLY and CDR2 FYNNEI. The CDR3 totals 12 residues. The receptor comes from a person aged 18 to 75 in good health. Sequencing was done on a sample of blood. The chain has TRBV2 and TRBJ2-1, with a weak D call TRBD1 (6 bases). The DNA of the CDR3 is TGTGCCAGCGGCCCAGGGGTTCATGAGCAGTTCTTC. This codes for CASGPGVHEQFF.